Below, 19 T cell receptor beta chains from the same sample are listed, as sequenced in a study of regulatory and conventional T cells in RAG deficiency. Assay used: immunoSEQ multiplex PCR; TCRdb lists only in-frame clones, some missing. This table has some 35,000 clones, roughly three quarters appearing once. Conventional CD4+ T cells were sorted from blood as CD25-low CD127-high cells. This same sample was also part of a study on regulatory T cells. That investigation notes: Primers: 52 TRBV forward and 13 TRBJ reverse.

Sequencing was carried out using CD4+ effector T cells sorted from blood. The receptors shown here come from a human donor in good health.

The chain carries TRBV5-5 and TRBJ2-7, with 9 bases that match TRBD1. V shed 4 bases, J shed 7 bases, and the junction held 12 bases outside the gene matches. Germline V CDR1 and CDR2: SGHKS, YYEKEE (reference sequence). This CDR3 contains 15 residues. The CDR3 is CASSVGTGRLGEQYF. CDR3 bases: TGTGCCAGCAGCGTCGGGACAGGGCGTCTGGGGGAGCAGTACTTC.

The CDR3 region has the DNA TGTGCCAGTAGTGCCGCCGGGACAAGGGCCCGGAACACTGAAGCTTTCTTT. Amino acids: CASSAAGTRARNTEAFF. The chain employs TRBV19 and TRBJ1-1, with D possibly TRBD1 on 6 matching bases. Germline values: CDR1 LNHDA, CDR2 SQIVND (reference sequence). The V end was cut by 5 bases, the J end by 1 base, with 20 bases between. This CDR3 is built from 17 residues.

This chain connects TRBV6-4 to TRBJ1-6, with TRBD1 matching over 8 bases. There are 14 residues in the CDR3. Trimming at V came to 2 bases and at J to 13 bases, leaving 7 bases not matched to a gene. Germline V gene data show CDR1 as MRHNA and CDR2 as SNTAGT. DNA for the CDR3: TGTGCCAGCAGTGACACGAACAGGGGGGGGCCCCTCCACTTT. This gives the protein CASSDTNRGGPLHF.

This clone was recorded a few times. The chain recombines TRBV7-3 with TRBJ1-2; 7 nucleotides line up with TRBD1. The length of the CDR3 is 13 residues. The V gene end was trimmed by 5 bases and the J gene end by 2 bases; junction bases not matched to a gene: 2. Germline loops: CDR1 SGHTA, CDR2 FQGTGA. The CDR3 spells CASSPGQNYGYTF. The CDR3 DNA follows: TGTGCCAGCAGCCCGGGACAGAACTATGGCTACACCTTC.

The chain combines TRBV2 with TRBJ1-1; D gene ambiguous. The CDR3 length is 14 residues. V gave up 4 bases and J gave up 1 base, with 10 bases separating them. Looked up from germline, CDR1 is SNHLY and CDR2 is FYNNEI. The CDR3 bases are TGTGCCAGCAGTGTTGAGAGGAGGAACACTGAAGCTTTCTTT. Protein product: CASSVERRNTEAFF.

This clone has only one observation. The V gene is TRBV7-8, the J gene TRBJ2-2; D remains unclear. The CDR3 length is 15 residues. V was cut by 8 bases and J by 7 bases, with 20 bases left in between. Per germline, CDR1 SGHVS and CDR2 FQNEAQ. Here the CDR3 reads CASLLMFRGVGELFF. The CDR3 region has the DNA TGTGCCAGCCTCCTTATGTTTCGAGGAGTCGGGGAGCTGTTTTTT.

The CDR3 sequence: CASGTNVKLFF. The CDR3 DNA reads as TGTGCCAGCGGCACAAACGTAAAACTGTTTTTT. The chain has TRBV5-8 and TRBJ1-4, with no clear D. Trimming cost V 7 bases and J 10 bases, with 11 bases left between them. In germline, CDR1 is SGHTS, CDR2 YDEGEE. The CDR3 runs 11 residues.

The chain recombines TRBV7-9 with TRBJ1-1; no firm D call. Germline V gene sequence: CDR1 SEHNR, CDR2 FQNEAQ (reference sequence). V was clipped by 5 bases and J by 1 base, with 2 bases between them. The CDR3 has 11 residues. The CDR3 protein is CASSTNTEAFF. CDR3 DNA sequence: TGTGCCAGCAGCACGAACACTGAAGCTTTCTTT.

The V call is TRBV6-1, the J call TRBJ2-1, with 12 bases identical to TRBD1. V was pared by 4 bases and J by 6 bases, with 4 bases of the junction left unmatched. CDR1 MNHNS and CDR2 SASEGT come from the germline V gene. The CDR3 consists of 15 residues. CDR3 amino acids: CASSVGQGASNEQFF. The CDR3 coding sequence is TGTGCCAGCAGTGTGGGACAGGGGGCGTCCAATGAGCAGTTCTTC.

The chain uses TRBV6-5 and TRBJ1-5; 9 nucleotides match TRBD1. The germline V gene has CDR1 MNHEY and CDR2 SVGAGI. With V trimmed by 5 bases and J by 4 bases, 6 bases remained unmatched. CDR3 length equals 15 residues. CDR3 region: CASSTGTGLNQPQHF. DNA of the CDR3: TGTGCCAGCAGTACAGGGACAGGGCTAAATCAGCCCCAGCATTTT.

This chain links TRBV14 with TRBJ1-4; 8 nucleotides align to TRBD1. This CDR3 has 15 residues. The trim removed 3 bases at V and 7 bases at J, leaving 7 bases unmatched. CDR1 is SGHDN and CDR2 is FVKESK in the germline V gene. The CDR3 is CASSQMDRASEKLFF. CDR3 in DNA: TGTGCCAGCAGCCAGATGGACAGGGCGAGTGAAAAACTGTTTTTT.

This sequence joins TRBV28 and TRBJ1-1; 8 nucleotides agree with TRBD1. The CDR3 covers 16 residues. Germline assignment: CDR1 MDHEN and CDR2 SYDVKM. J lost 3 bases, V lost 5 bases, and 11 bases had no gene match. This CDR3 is CASSENPGTGYTEAFF. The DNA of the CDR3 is TGTGCCAGCAGTGAAAACCCCGGGACAGGTTACACTGAAGCTTTCTTT. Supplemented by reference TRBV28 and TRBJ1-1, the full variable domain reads DVKVTQSSRYLVKRTGEKVFLECVQDMDHENMFWYRQDPGLGLRLIYFSYDVKMKEKGDIPEGYSVSREKKERFSLILESASTNQTSMYLCASSENPGTGYTEAFFGQGTRLTVV.

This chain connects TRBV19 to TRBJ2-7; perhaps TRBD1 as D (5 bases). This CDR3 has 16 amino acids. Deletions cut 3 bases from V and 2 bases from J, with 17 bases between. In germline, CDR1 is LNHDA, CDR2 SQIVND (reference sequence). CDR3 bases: TGTGCCAGTAGTATCCAACCAAGACAGAGAGCCTACGAGCAGTACTTC. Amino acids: CASSIQPRQRAYEQYF.

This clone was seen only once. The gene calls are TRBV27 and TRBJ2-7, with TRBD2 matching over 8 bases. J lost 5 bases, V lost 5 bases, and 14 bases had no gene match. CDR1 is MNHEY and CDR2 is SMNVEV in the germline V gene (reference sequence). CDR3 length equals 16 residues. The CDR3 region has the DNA TGTGCCAGCAGTGGGGCCAGGGCGGGGGGAGTTAACGAGCAGTACTTC. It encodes CASSGARAGGVNEQYF.

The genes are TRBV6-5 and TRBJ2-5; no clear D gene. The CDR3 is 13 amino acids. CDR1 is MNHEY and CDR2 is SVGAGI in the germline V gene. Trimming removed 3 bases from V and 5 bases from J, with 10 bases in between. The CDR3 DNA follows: TGTGCCAGCAGTTATTTCGGATTTGAGACCCAGTACTTC. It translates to CASSYFGFETQYF.

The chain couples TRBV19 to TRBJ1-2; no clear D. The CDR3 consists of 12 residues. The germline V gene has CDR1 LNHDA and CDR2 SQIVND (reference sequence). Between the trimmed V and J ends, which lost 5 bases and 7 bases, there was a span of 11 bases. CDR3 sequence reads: CASSSSSRGYTF. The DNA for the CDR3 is TGTGCCAGTAGTTCCTCGTCGCGTGGCTACACCTTC.

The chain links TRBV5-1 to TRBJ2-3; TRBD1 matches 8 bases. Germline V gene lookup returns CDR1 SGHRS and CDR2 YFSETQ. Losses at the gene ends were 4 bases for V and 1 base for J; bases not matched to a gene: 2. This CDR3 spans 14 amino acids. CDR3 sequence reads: CASSADRGTDTQYF. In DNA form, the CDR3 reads TGCGCCAGCAGCGCGGACAGGGGCACAGATACGCAGTATTTT.

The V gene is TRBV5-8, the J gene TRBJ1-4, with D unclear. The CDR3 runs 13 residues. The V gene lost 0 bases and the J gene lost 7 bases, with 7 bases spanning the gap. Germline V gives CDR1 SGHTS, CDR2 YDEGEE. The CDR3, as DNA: TGTGCCAGCAGCTTGGGCCTTTTTGAAAAACTGTTTTTT. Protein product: CASSLGLFEKLFF.

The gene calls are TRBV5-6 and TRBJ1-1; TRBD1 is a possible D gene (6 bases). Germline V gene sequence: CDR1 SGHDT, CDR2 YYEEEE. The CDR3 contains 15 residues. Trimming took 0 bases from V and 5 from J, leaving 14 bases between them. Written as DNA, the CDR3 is TGTGCCAGCAGCTTGGGCGGGGGCGGTCTGACTGAAGCTTTCTTT. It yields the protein CASSLGGGGLTEAFF.